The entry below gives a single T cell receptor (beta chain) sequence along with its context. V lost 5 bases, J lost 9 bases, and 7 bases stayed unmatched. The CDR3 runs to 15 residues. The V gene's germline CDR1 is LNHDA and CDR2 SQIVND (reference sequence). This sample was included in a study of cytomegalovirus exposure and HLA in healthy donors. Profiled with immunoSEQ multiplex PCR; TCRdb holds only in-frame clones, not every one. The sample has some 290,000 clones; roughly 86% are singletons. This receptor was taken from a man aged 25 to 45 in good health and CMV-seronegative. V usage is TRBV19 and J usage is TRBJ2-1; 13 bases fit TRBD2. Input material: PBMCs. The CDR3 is CASSPGLAGDREQFF. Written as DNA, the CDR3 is TGTGCCAGTAGTCCCGGACTAGCGGGGGATCGTGAGCAGTTCTTC.